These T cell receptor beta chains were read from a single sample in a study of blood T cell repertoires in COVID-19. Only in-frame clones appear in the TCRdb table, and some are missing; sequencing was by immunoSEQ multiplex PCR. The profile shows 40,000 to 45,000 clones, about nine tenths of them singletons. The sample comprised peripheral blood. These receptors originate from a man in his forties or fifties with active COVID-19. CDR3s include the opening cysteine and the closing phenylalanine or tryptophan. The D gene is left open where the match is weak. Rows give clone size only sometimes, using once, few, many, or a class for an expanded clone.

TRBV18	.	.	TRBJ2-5	CASSPLSGMETQYF	TGTGCCAGCTCACCACTATCGGGTATGGAGACCCAGTACTTC
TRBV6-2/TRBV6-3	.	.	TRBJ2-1	CASSYARGYEQFF	TGTGCCAGCAGTTACGCTCGGGGGTATGAGCAGTTCTTC
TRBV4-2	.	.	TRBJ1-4	CASRGTGSANEKLFF	TGTGCCAGCAGGGGAACGGGGTCGGCTAATGAAAAACTGTTTTTT
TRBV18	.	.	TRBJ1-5	CASSPGAGNQPQHF	TGTGCCAGCTCACCAGGGGCTGGCAATCAGCCCCAGCATTTT
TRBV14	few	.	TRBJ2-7	CASSQGGYEQYF	TGTGCCAGCAGCCAAGGAGGGTACGAGCAGTACTTC
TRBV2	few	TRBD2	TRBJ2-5	CASSDFGLAGDSGTQYF	TGTGCCAGCAGTGATTTTGGACTAGCGGGAGATTCGGGGACCCAGTACTTC
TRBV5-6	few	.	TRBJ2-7	CASSTYSYEQYF	TGTGCCAGCAGCACCTACTCCTACGAGCAGTACTTC
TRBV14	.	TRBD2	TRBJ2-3	CASSRPTSRITDTQYF	TGTGCCAGCAGCCGACCGACTAGCAGGATCACAGATACGCAGTATTTT
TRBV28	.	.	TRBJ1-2	CASSLLEGRSPFPF	TGTGCCAGCAGTTTATTGGAGGGGCGTAGTCCGTTCCCCTTC
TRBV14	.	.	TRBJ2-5	CASSQAYLMGRETQYF	TGTGCCAGCAGCCAAGCATATTTGATGGGGAGGGAGACCCAGTACTTC
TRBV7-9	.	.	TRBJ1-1	CASSSVGTEAFF	TGTGCCAGCAGCTCGGTCGGGACTGAAGCTTTCTTT
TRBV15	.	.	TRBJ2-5	CATSRGGGEETQYF	TGTGCCACCAGCAGAGGTGGAGGGGAAGAGACCCAGTACTTC
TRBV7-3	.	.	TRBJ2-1	CASSKGPWQGRGEQFF	TGTGCCAGCAGCAAAGGCCCGTGGCAGGGTAGAGGTGAGCAGTTCTTC
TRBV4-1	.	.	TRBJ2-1	CASSQEGRESNEQFF	TGCGCCAGCAGCCAAGAGGGAAGGGAGTCAAATGAGCAGTTCTTC
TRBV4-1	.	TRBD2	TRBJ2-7	CASSRAGEEQYF	TGCGCCAGCAGCCGGGCGGGGGAGGAGCAGTACTTC
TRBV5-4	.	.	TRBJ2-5	CASNLRPQETQYF	TGTGCCAGCAACCTGAGGCCGCAAGAGACCCAGTACTTC
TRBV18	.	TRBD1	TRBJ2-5	CASSPPGTGWRPETQYF	TGTGCCAGCTCACCACCCGGGACAGGGTGGAGGCCAGAGACCCAGTACTTC
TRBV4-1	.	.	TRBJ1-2	CASSQVGPQVGYTF	TGCGCCAGCAGCCAAGTAGGCCCTCAGGTGGGCTACACCTTC
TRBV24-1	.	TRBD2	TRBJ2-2	CATSDDYGTSGRTGELFF	TGTGCCACCAGTGATGATTACGGGACTAGCGGGAGAACCGGGGAGCTGTTTTTT
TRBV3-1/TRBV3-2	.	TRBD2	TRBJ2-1	CASSPYGGVYNEQFF	TGTGCCAGCAGCCCCTACGGGGGGGTCTACAATGAGCAGTTCTTC
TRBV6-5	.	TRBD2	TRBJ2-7	CASIRSGRSAYEQYF	TGTGCCAGCATTAGAAGCGGGAGGTCGGCCTACGAGCAGTACTTC
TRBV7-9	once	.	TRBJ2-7	CASSWGTFYEQYF	TGTGCCAGCAGCTGGGGGACTTTCTACGAGCAGTACTTC
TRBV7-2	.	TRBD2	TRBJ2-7	CASSPFLAGAQEQYF	TGTGCCAGCAGCCCTTTCCTAGCGGGAGCGCAGGAGCAGTACTTC
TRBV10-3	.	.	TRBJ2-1	CAISEGGIREQFF	TGTGCCATCAGTGAGGGGGGGATCAGAGAGCAGTTCTTC
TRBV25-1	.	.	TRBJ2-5	CASSDTTNLQETQYF	TGTGCCAGCAGTGATACCACAAACCTCCAAGAGACCCAGTACTTC
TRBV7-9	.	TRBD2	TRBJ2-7	CASSLESSGSSYEQYF	TGTGCCAGCAGCTTAGAGTCTAGCGGTAGCTCCTACGAGCAGTACTTC
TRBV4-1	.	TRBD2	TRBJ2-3	CASSSRLAGGLSTDTQYF	TGCGCCAGCAGCTCCCGACTAGCGGGAGGTCTTAGCACAGATACGCAGTATTTT
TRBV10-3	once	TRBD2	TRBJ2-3	CAIRLGTSDTQYF	TGTGCCATCAGGCTCGGGACTAGCGATACGCAGTATTTT
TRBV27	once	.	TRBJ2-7	CASSSASALREQYF	TGTGCCAGCAGTTCGGCTAGCGCGCTTCGGGAGCAGTACTTC
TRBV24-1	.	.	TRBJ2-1	CATSDTLAFQQFF	TGTGCCACCAGTGATACCCTAGCTTTCCAGCAGTTCTTC
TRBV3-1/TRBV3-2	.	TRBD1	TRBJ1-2	CASSQTGNYGYTF	TGTGCCAGCAGCCAGACAGGGAACTATGGCTACACCTTC
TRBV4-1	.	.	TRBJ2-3	CASSQGLSSTDTQYF	TGCGCCAGCAGCCAAGGTTTATCGAGCACAGATACGCAGTATTTT
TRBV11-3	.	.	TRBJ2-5	CASSLAGRETQYF	TGTGCCAGCAGCTTAGCTGGGCGTGAGACCCAGTACTTC
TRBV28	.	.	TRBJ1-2	CASSLRVNGYTF	TGTGCCAGCAGTTTACGGGTCAACGGCTACACCTTC
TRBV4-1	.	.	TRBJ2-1	CASSQGGLSYNEQFF	TGCGCCAGCAGCCAAGGGGGGCTCTCCTACAATGAGCAGTTCTTC
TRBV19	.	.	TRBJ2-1	CATLALQGDEQFF	TGTGCCACCCTCGCCCTACAGGGCGATGAGCAGTTCTTC
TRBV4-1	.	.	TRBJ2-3	CASSHSRPLTDTQYF	TGCGCCAGCAGCCACTCTAGGCCACTCACAGATACGCAGTATTTT
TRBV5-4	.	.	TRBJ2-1	CASSLLVGLGDEQFF	TGTGCCAGCAGCTTGTTGGTGGGGCTTGGGGATGAGCAGTTCTTC
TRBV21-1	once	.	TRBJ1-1	CARRRQGVATEAFF	TGTGCCAGACGCAGACAGGGGGTCGCCACTGAAGCTTTCTTT
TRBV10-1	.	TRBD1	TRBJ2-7	CASSPGTGMNEQYF	TGCGCCAGCAGTCCCGGGACAGGGATGAACGAGCAGTACTTC
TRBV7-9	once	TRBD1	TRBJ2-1	CASSSGQGEREQFF	TGTGCCAGCAGCTCTGGACAGGGGGAGCGTGAGCAGTTCTTC
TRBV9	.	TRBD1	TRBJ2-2	CASSAQGMNTGELFF	TGTGCCAGCAGCGCACAGGGGATGAACACCGGGGAGCTGTTTTTT
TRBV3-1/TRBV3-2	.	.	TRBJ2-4	CASSQGSGSLAKNIQYF	TGTGCCAGCAGCCAAGGATCAGGATCACTAGCCAAAAACATTCAGTACTTC
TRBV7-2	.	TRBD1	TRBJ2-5	CASSLVATGVYQETQYF	TGTGCCAGCAGCTTAGTGGCAACAGGGGTCTACCAAGAGACCCAGTACTTC
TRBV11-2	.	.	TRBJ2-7	CASSPQGGYEQYF	TGTGCCAGCAGCCCTCAGGGGGGTTACGAGCAGTACTTC
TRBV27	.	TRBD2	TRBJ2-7	CASSLGLAYEQYF	TGTGCCAGCAGTTTAGGACTAGCCTACGAGCAGTACTTC
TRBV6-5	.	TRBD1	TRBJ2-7	CASSPGQGEYEQYF	TGTGCCAGCAGCCCGGGACAGGGAGAGTACGAGCAGTACTTC
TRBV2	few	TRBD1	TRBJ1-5	CASRGTGPNQPQHF	TGTGCCAGCAGGGGGACAGGGCCTAATCAGCCCCAGCATTTT
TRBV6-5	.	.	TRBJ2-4	CASGEGSKNIQYF	TGTGCCAGCGGCGAGGGATCCAAAAACATTCAGTACTTC
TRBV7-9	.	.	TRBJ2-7	CASSLEDFNPYEQYF	TGTGCCAGCAGCTTAGAGGACTTCAACCCCTACGAGCAGTACTTC